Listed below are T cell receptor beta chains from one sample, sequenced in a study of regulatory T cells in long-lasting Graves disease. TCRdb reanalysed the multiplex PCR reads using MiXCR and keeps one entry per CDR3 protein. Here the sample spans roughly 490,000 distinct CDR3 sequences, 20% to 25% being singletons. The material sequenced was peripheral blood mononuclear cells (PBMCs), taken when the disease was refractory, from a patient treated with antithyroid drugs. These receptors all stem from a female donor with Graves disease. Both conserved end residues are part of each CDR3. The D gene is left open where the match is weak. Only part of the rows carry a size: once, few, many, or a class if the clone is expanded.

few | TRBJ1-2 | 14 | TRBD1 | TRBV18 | CASSRGQNIDGYTF | TGTGCCAGCTCCCGGGGACAGAACATTGATGGCTACACCTTC
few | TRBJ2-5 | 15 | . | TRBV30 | CAWTPPDSLQETQYF | TGTGCCTGGACCCCACCGGACAGCCTCCAAGAGACCCAGTACTTC
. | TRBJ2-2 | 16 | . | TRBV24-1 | CATSDLKLANTGELFF | TGTGCCACCAGTGACTTGAAACTAGCGAACACCGGGGAGCTGTTTTTT
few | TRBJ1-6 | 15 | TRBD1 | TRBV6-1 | CASILTGQINSPLHF | TGTGCCAGCATCCTAACGGGACAGATTAATTCACCCCTCCACTTT
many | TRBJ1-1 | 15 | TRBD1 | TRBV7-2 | CASSLNRGGDTEAFF | TGTGCCAGCAGCTTAAACAGGGGAGGGGACACTGAAGCTTTCTTT
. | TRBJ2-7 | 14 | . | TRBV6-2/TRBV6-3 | CASSPLKGVGEQYF | TGTGCCAGCAGTCCCCTGAAGGGAGTGGGGGAGCAGTACTTC
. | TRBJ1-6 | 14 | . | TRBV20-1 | CSAPLGGRGSPLHF | TGCAGTGCCCCATTGGGGGGCAGGGGCTCACCCCTCCACTTT
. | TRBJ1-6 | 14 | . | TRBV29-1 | CSATFGTYNSPLHF | TGCAGCGCAACCTTTGGGACCTATAATTCACCCCTCCACTTT
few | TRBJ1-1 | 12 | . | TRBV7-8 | CASSLGPNEAFF | TGTGCCAGCAGCTTAGGTCCTAATGAAGCTTTCTTT
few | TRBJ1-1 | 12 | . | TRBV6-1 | CASSPPGQEAFF | TGTGCCAGCAGTCCCCCAGGACAAGAAGCTTTCTTT
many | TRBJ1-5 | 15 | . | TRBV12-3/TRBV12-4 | CASSLSTAGHQPQHF | TGTGCCAGCAGTTTAAGCACGGCAGGGCACCAGCCCCAGCATTTT
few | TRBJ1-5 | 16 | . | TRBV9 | CASSAGGAGVNQPQHF | TGTGCCAGCAGCGCTGGGGGGGCAGGCGTCAATCAGCCCCAGCATTTT
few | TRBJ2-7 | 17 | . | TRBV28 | CASSLSKLGLPTYEQYF | TGTGCCAGCAGTTTATCCAAGCTCGGACTACCCACCTACGAGCAGTACTTC
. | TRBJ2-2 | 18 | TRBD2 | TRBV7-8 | CASSLARVSSGHGGELFF | TGTGCCAGCAGCTTAGCGAGGGTGTCTAGCGGTCACGGCGGGGAGCTGTTTTTT
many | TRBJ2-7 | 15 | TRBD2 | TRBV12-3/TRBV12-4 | CASSSFGGSGYEQYF | TGTGCCAGCAGTTCCTTCGGCGGGAGCGGTTACGAGCAGTACTTC
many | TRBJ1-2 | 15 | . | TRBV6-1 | CASSSTAQGNYGYTF | TGTGCCAGCAGCTCAACCGCACAGGGAAACTATGGCTACACCTTC
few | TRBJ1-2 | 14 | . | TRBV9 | CASSVHRVGYGYTF | TGTGCCAGCAGCGTCCACAGGGTTGGCTATGGCTACACCTTC
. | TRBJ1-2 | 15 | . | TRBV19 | CASSIEPKGVYGHTF | TGTGCCAGTAGTATCGAGCCCAAGGGCGTTTATGGCCACACCTTC
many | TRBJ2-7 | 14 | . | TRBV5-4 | CASSSDPGPYEQYF | TGTGCCAGCAGCTCGGACCCTGGCCCCTACGAGCAGTACTTC
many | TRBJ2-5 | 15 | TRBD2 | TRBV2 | CASSVDSGGPGTQYF | TGTGCCAGCAGTGTCGATAGCGGGGGCCCTGGGACCCAGTACTTC
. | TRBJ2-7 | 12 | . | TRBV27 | CASSFWGNEQYF | TGTGCCAGCAGTTTTTGGGGGAACGAGCAGTACTTC
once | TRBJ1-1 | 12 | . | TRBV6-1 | CASNQGSTEAFF | TGTGCCAGCAATCAGGGGAGCACTGAAGCTTTCTTT
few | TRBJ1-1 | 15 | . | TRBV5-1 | CASSLGTELNTEAFF | TGCGCCAGCAGCTTGGGGACGGAATTGAACACTGAAGCTTTCTTT
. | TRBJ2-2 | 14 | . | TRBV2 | CASMTEPNTGELFF | TGTGCCAGCATGACAGAACCGAACACCGGGGAGCTGTTTTTT
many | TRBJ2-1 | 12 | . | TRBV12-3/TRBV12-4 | CASSNPPGGQFF | TGTGCCAGCAGTAACCCTCCCGGGGGGCAGTTCTTC
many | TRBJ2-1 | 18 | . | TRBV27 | CASSFGRDGARGGNEQFF | TGTGCCAGCAGTTTTGGAAGAGACGGGGCTCGGGGCGGGAATGAGCAGTTCTTC
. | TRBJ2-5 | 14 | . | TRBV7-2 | CASCSSGTQETQYF | TGTGCCAGCTGCTCCTCCGGGACCCAAGAGACCCAGTACTTC
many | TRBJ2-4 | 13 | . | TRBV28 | CASTADRKNIQYF | TGTGCCAGCACCGCGGACCGCAAAAACATTCAGTACTTC
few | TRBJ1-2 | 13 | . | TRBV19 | CASSYPGGDGYTF | TGTGCCAGTAGCTATCCGGGGGGCGATGGCTACACCTTC
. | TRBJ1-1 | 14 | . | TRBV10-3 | CAISESAGQTEAFF | TGTGCCATCAGTGAGTCCGCAGGGCAAACTGAAGCTTTCTTT
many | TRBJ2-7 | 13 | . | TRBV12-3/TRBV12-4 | CASSLRQSPEQYF | TGTGCCAGCAGCCTACGACAGAGCCCGGAGCAGTACTTC
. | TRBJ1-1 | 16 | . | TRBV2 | CASSEALPVGGAEAFF | TGTGCCAGCAGTGAAGCGCTTCCGGTCGGGGGCGCTGAAGCTTTCTTT
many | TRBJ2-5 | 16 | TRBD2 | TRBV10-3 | CAISETRLAEQETQYF | TGTGCCATCAGTGAGACGAGACTAGCGGAACAAGAGACCCAGTACTTC
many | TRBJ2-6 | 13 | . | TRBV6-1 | CASTKSGANVLTF | TGTGCCAGCACCAAATCTGGGGCCAACGTCCTGACTTTC
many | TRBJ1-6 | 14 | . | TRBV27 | CASSLRDRYSPLHF | TGTGCCAGCAGTCTCCGTGACAGGTATTCACCCCTCCACTTT
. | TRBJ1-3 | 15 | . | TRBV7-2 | CASSLDYNSGNTIYF | TGTGCCAGCAGCTTAGACTACAACTCTGGAAACACCATATATTTT
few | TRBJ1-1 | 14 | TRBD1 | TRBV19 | CASSIGPGGTEAFF | TGTGCCAGTAGTATCGGCCCAGGGGGCACTGAAGCTTTCTTT
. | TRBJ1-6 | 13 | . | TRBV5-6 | CASSTEYNSPLHF | TGTGCCAGCAGCACCGAATATAATTCACCCCTCCACTTT
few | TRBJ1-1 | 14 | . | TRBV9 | CASSAQIQGSEAFF | TGTGCCAGCAGCGCCCAGATTCAGGGGTCTGAAGCTTTCTTT
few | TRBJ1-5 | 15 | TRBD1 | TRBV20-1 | CSASITGGFDQPQHF | TGCAGTGCTTCGATTACAGGGGGATTTGATCAGCCCCAGCATTTT
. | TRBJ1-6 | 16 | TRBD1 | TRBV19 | CASNKGAKAYNSPLHF | TGTGCCAGTAATAAGGGGGCCAAGGCCTATAATTCACCCCTCCACTTT
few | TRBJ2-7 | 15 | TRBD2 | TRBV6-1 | CASSEWASGSYEQYF | TGTGCCAGCAGTGAATGGGCTAGCGGGAGCTACGAGCAGTACTTC
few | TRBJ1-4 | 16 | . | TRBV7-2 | CASSLALRGANEKLFF | TGTGCCAGCAGCTTAGCGCTAAGGGGGGCGAATGAAAAACTGTTTTTT
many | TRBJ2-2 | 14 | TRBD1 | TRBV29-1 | CSVLGQGNTGELFF | TGCAGCGTACTTGGACAGGGGAACACCGGGGAGCTGTTTTTT
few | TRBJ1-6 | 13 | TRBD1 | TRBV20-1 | CSATRGLGSPLHF | TGCAGTGCTACCAGGGGGCTCGGTTCACCCCTCCACTTT
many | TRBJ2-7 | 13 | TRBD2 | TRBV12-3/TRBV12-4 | CASSVAGYYEQYF | TGTGCCAGCAGTGTAGCGGGGTACTACGAGCAGTACTTC
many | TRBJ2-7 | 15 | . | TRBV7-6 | CASSLVSPGTHEQYF | TGTGCCAGCAGCTTAGTGTCGCCAGGGACCCACGAGCAGTACTTC
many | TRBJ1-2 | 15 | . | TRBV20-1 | CSARDLVRINYGYTF | TGCAGTGCTAGAGATCTGGTCCGAATTAACTATGGCTACACCTTC
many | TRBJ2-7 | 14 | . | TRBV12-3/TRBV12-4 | CASRTTQGPYEQYF | TGTGCCAGCAGAACTACACAAGGCCCCTACGAGCAGTACTTC
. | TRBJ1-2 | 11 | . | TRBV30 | CAWSVTYGYTF | TGTGCCTGGAGTGTAACCTATGGCTACACCTTC
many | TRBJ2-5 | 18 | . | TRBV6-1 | CASKTWGASGGSQETQYF | TGTGCCAGCAAGACCTGGGGGGCTAGCGGAGGCTCCCAAGAGACCCAGTACTTC
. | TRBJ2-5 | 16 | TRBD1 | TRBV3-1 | CASSQSQVSGGETQYF | TGTGCCAGCAGCCAATCCCAAGTTTCAGGGGGAGAGACCCAGTACTTC
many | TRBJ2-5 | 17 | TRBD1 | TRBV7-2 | CASSPIDTGTGQETQYF | TGTGCCAGCAGCCCGATCGATACTGGGACAGGGCAAGAGACCCAGTACTTC